The next 29 T cell receptor beta chains were all read from a single sample in a study of cytomegalovirus exposure and HLA in healthy donors. Researchers ran the PCR with 60 Vbeta and 13 Jbeta primers. Assay used: immunoSEQ multiplex PCR; TCRdb lists only in-frame clones, some missing. The repertoire holds 100,000 or so clones, with approximately 85% as singletons. The specimen was PBMCs. These receptor sequences come from a man aged 25 to 40 in good health and CMV-seronegative.

V and J are TRBV14 and TRBJ2-3; 10 bases map to TRBD2. CDR1 and CDR2 from the germline V gene are SGHDN and FVKESK. J was trimmed by 4 bases and V by 0 bases; bases with no gene match: 4. The CDR3 spans 16 residues. The CDR3 reads CASSQDSGGLSDTQYF. The CDR3 coding sequence is TGTGCCAGCAGCCAAGATAGCGGGGGGCTGTCAGATACGCAGTATTTT.

This clone came up a few times. The chain recombines TRBV28 with TRBJ1-4; the D is unclear. CDR3 size: 14 residues. Trimming shortened V by 9 bases and J by 10 bases, and 21 bases separated the two germline ends. The germline CDR1 and CDR2 sequences are MDHEN and SYDVKM. The CDR3: CASERAPSPGKLFF. The CDR3 coding sequence is TGTGCCAGTGAGCGGGCCCCTTCGCCCGGAAAACTGTTTTTT. The complete variable domain, with remaining parts taken from reference TRBV28 and TRBJ1-4, reads DVKVTQSSRYLVKRTGEKVFLECVQDMDHENMFWYRQDPGLGLRLIYFSYDVKMKEKGDIPEGYSVSREKKERFSLILESASTNQTSMYLCASERAPSPGKLFFGSGTQLSVL.

The chain uses TRBV11-2 and TRBJ2-2, with TRBD1 matching over 9 bases. V lost 6 bases and J lost 1; bases outside the gene matches: 9. The CDR3 has 17 amino acids. From germline, CDR1 is SGHAT and CDR2 FQNNGV. CDR3 sequence reads: CASSSYRGLRNTGELFF. In nucleotides, the CDR3 is TGTGCCAGCAGTTCGTACAGGGGGCTAAGGAACACCGGGGAGCTGTTTTTT.

Concerning this clone: The junction does not match germline at one end; this may be a read error. The chain carries TRBV6-1 and TRBJ2-7; the match to TRBD1 covers 7 bases. CDR1 and CDR2 (germline): MNHNS, SASEGT. This CDR3 contains 14 residues. The DNA for the CDR3 is TGTGCCAGCATTGAAAGACAGGGCCCCTACGAGCAGTACTTC. This encodes CASIERQGPYEQYF.

As for this clone: Other DNA sequences in this sample translate to the same CDR3. For the CDR3, the DNA is TGCGCCAGCAGCCAAGACCAGGGACAGGGGATTTATTACGAGCAGTTCTTC. It codes for CASSQDQGQGIYYEQFF. The chain combines TRBV4-1 with TRBJ2-1, with 10 bases matching TRBD1. Germline V gene lookup returns CDR1 MGHRA and CDR2 YSYEKL. The CDR3 has 17 residues. J gave up 10 bases and V 0 bases, and 12 bases lay outside the gene matches.

This chain joins TRBV19 and TRBJ2-7; 8 bases fit TRBD1. Germline-derived CDR1 and CDR2 are LNHDA and SQIVND (reference sequence). The ends lost 6 bases at V and 1 base at J; junction bases unmatched: 5. The CDR3 has 14 amino acids. Here the CDR3 DNA reads TGTGCCAGTAGCCCGGACAGGGAGTCCTACGAGCAGTACTTC. It translates to CASSPDRESYEQYF.

The chain combines TRBV29-1 with TRBJ2-7; 13 bases are a match to TRBD2. Germline-derived CDR1 and CDR2 are SQVTM and ANQGSEA. The ends lost 7 bases at V and 9 bases at J; junction bases unmatched: 3. This CDR3 has 11 amino acids. The CDR3 sequence: CSAGTSGAQYF. CDR3 DNA: TGCAGCGCCGGGACTAGCGGGGCGCAGTACTTC.

The V and J genes are TRBV7-3 and TRBJ2-1, with 9 bases that match TRBD2. This CDR3 has 16 residues. After removal of 4 bases from V and 6 bases from J, the junction contained 10 bases not matched to a gene. The germline CDR1 and CDR2 sequences are SGHTA and FQGTGA. CDR3 in DNA: TGTGCCAGCAGCTCCAGACTAGCGGCAAGTTTCAATGAGCAGTTCTTC. Its translation: CASSSRLAASFNEQFF. Complete variable domain (other parts from reference TRBV7-3 and TRBJ2-1): GAGVSQTPSNKVTEKGKYVELRCDPISGHTALYWYRQSLGQGPEFLIYFQGTGAADDSGLPNDRFFAVRPEGSVSTLKIQRTERGDSAVYLCASSSRLAASFNEQFFGPGTRLTVL.

The chain has TRBV5-4 and TRBJ2-3; TRBD2 is a possible D gene (5 bases). CDR3 size: 15 residues. Trimming pared 6 bases from V and 3 bases from J, leaving 17 bases between. The germline gives CDR1 SGHNT, CDR2 YYREEE (reference sequence). The CDR3, as DNA: TGTGCCAGCATCAAGAGCGTTAGCGAGACAGATACGCAGTATTTT. This gives the protein CASIKSVSETDTQYF.

This clone was recorded only once. The gene calls are TRBV7-9 and TRBJ2-5; no definite D call. This CDR3 spans 10 amino acids. Germline V gene sequence: CDR1 SEHNR, CDR2 FQNEAQ (reference sequence). V was trimmed by 11 bases and J by 2 bases, leaving 6 bases between them. CDR3 protein: CAGSQETQYF. The CDR3 DNA is TGTGCCGGCTCACAAGAGACCCAGTACTTC.

J is TRBJ2-7 and V is TRBV2; weak D call: TRBD2 (6 bases). Trimming cost V 5 bases and J 3 bases, with 11 bases left between them. This CDR3 has 13 residues. The germline V gene encodes CDR1 SNHLY and CDR2 FYNNEI. CDR3 loop: CASSRDGSYEQYF. The CDR3 DNA reads as TGTGCCAGCAGTAGGGACGGGAGCTACGAGCAGTACTTC.

On this clone itself: The same CDR3 can be traced to other DNA sequences in this sample. This chain connects TRBV25-1 to TRBJ2-7; D is possibly TRBD2 (6 bases). Germline lookup yields CDR1 MGHDK and CDR2 SYGVNS. The V gene lost 4 bases and the J gene lost 1 base, with 17 bases spanning the gap. The CDR3 length is 16 residues. CDR3 in DNA: TGTGCCAGCAGTGTTTGGGGACTGAGAGGATCCTACGAGCAGTACTTC. It yields the protein CASSVWGLRGSYEQYF.

V is TRBV6-6 and J is TRBJ2-5, with no clear D. Trimming pared 4 bases from V and 4 bases from J, leaving 16 bases between. Germline values: CDR1 MNHNY, CDR2 SVGAGI (reference sequence). The length of the CDR3 is 15 residues. In DNA, the CDR3 is TGTGCCAGCAGTTCCATGACTCTATCTGGAGAGACCCAGTACTTC. Its protein product is CASSSMTLSGETQYF.

The J gene is TRBJ1-1, the V gene TRBV21-1; TRBD1, as called in the table, went unchecked against the DNA. TRBV21-1 is termed a pseudogene. This CDR3 is built from 14 residues. CDR3 residues: CASLGQPSNTEAFF. The CDR3 DNA is TGTGCCAGCTTGGGACAGCCTTCGAACACTGAAGCTTTCTTT.

This chain connects TRBV30 to TRBJ1-3, with 7 nucleotides matching TRBD1. Per germline, CDR1 GTSNPN and CDR2 SVGIG (reference sequence). V lost 2 bases and J lost 1; bases outside the gene matches: 2. CDR3 length equals 14 residues. The CDR3 region is CAWSKTGSGNTIYF. As DNA, the CDR3 is TGTGCCTGGAGTAAGACAGGGTCTGGAAACACCATATATTTT. Full variable domain (remainder filled in from reference TRBV30 and TRBJ1-3): SQTIHQWPATLVQPVGSPLSLECTVEGTSNPNLYWYRQAAGRGLQLLFYSVGIGQISSEVPQNLSASRPQDRQFILSSKKLLLSDSGFYLCAWSKTGSGNTIYFGEGSWLTVV.

The chain employs TRBV7-9 and TRBJ1-3, with D unclear. The germline V gene has CDR1 SEHNR and CDR2 FQNEAQ (reference sequence). The CDR3 length is 13 residues. Trimming took off 7 bases at V and 3 bases at J, with 10 bases between the two ends. CDR3 amino acids: CASTLDFGNTIYF. For the CDR3, the DNA is TGTGCCAGCACCCTGGACTTTGGAAACACCATATATTTT.

The J gene is TRBJ2-1, the V gene TRBV19, with a weak D call TRBD2 (5 bases). The CDR3 covers 15 residues. CDR1 LNHDA and CDR2 SQIVND come from the germline V gene (reference sequence). Trimming stripped 6 bases from V and 0 bases from J, with 12 bases between. This CDR3 is CASSSGKSSYNEQFF. The CDR3 DNA reads TGTGCCAGTAGCTCGGGGAAGAGCTCCTACAATGAGCAGTTCTTC.

This clone was observed a single time. The chain employs TRBV28 and TRBJ1-2; TRBD1 matches at 7 bases. With 5 bases clipped from V and 7 bases from J, the junction kept 1 base outside the gene matches. The CDR3 loop spans 11 amino acids. CDR1 and CDR2 from the germline V gene are MDHEN and SYDVKM. CDR3 sequence (DNA): TGTGCCAGCAGTCAGGGGGGTGGCTACACCTTC. Translation gives CASSQGGGYTF.

The chain carries TRBV7-8 and TRBJ2-1, with D maybe TRBD2 (7 bases). This CDR3 comprises 18 residues. CDR1 SGHVS and CDR2 FQNEAQ come from the germline V gene. V was trimmed by 5 bases and J by 8 bases, leaving 28 bases between them. Written as DNA, the CDR3 is TGTGCCAGCAGCCCGCGCTCGGGCGGGGGCACCCGGGGGGATGAGCAGTTCTTC. Amino acid sequence: CASSPRSGGGTRGDEQFF.

V gene TRBV30 combines with J gene TRBJ2-1; TRBD2 matches at 11 bases. Germline V CDR1 and CDR2: GTSNPN, SVGIG (reference sequence). The CDR3 runs 14 residues. The trim removed 5 bases at V and 7 bases at J, leaving 7 bases unmatched. CDR3 in amino acids: CAWGSGRVRNEQFF. DNA for the CDR3: TGTGCCTGGGGTAGCGGGAGGGTTCGGAATGAGCAGTTCTTC.

DNA of the CDR3: TGTGCCAGCAGCTTGCGGGGGCAGGGGGAGTGGTTCTTC. It codes for CASSLRGQGEWFF. This chain connects TRBV5-4 to TRBJ2-1, with D maybe TRBD1 (7 bases). V was pared by 1 base and J by 15 bases, with 17 bases between. The CDR3 has 13 amino acids. CDR1 and CDR2 from the germline V gene are SGHNT and YYREEE (reference sequence).

The V gene is TRBV18, the J gene TRBJ2-1; D is undetermined. The germline V and J ends were trimmed by 3 bases and 4 bases, with 13 bases remaining between them. Germline values: CDR1 KGHSH, CDR2 LQKENI. The CDR3 totals 15 residues. The CDR3 DNA reads TGTGCCAGCTCACCCCTCTCGGGTACATACAATGAGCAGTTCTTC. Translation: CASSPLSGTYNEQFF.

This chain uses TRBV6-6 with TRBJ2-7; weak D call: TRBD2 (5 bases). CDR1 and CDR2 (germline): MNHNY, SVGAGI (reference sequence). The CDR3 has 12 amino acids. Trimming took 6 bases from V and 7 from J, leaving 13 bases between them. For the CDR3, the DNA is TGTGCCAGCAGCCCAGAGGGTCGGGAGCAGTACTTC. Its translation: CASSPEGREQYF.

V and J are TRBV27 and TRBJ2-3; D perhaps matches TRBD2 (7 bases). V lost 9 bases to trimming and J lost 0 bases, with 16 bases between them. Germline V gives CDR1 MNHEY, CDR2 SMNVEV (reference sequence). The CDR3 loop spans 15 amino acids. CDR3 sequence reads: CASGRGVTSTDTQYF. In nucleotides, the CDR3 is TGTGCCAGTGGGAGGGGGGTCACTAGCACAGATACGCAGTATTTT.

The chain recombines TRBV4-1 with TRBJ2-3, with 7 nucleotides matching TRBD2. Germline V gene data show CDR1 as MGHRA and CDR2 as YSYEKL. Trimming took 2 bases from V and 0 from J; bases not matched to a gene: 2. The CDR3 runs to 15 residues. The chain's CDR3 is CASSQRAGSTDTQYF. DNA for the CDR3: TGCGCCAGCAGCCAAAGAGCGGGAAGCACAGATACGCAGTATTTT.

The CDR3, as DNA: TGTGCCAGCAGCCAAGAGGGGAACAGGGTCTACGAGCAGTACTTC. Its translation is CASSQEGNRVYEQYF. V gene TRBV14 combines with J gene TRBJ2-7; D possibly corresponds to TRBD1 (6 bases). Between the trimmed V and J ends, which lost 0 bases and 3 bases, there was a span of 12 bases. The CDR3 length is 15 residues. Looked up from germline, CDR1 is SGHDN and CDR2 is FVKESK.

This rearrangement joins TRBV6-5 to TRBJ1-5; 7 nucleotides agree with TRBD1. From germline, CDR1 is MNHEY and CDR2 SVGAGI. This CDR3 spans 15 amino acids. V was clipped by 6 bases and J by 4 bases; unmatched bases: 9. The CDR3 is CASSGRRDRNQPQHF. The CDR3, as DNA: TGTGCCAGCAGCGGACGCCGGGACAGAAATCAGCCCCAGCATTTT.

The chain recombines TRBV15 with TRBJ2-4; 11 positions agree with TRBD1. The CDR3 length is 16 residues. Germline values: CDR1 LNHNV, CDR2 YYDKDF (reference sequence). After removal of 4 bases from V and 6 bases from J, the junction contained 8 bases not matched to a gene. The chain's CDR3 is CATSTIGQGARNIQYF. In DNA form, the CDR3 reads TGTGCCACCAGCACGATCGGACAGGGGGCGAGAAACATTCAGTACTTC.

A single count supports this clone. This chain uses TRBV9 with TRBJ1-4; TRBD1 matches at 7 bases. The ends lost 4 bases at V and 10 bases at J; junction bases unmatched: 7. The germline gives CDR1 SGDLS, CDR2 YYNGEE. This CDR3 has 13 amino acids. CDR3 DNA: TGTGCCAGCAGCTCCCTACCAGGGGGAAAACTGTTTTTT. It is translated as CASSSLPGGKLFF.